This T cell receptor (beta chain) was observed in a study of spatial heterogeneity in lung cancer. At the level of the study: Within raw reads, each unique TCR and UMI combination appeared on average more than ten times.

Time point in this sample: sample taken at primary tumor resection. Without sorting, whole RNA was sequenced from tumor, nontumor lung or frozen PBMC. In its sample, this clonotype was seen a few times. Germline CDR1 and CDR2: SGHRS and YFSETQ. The trim removed 1 base at V and 6 bases at J, leaving 13 bases unmatched. CDR3 length: 18 amino acids. MiXCR, applied by TCRdb to the 5' RACE reads, yields one record per CDR3 protein. This table has under 100,000 distinct CDR3 sequences, 7% to 9% appearing once. The receptor comes from a male donor with early-stage non-small cell lung cancer. The specimen comprised PBMCs, sampled at surgery. The chain has TRBV5-1 and TRBJ2-1; 10 nucleotides line up with TRBD2. The CDR3 nucleotides are TGCGCCAGCAGCTTGTCGGTAGCGGGAGGTTTACTGTCCAATGAGCAGTTCTTC. It encodes CASSLSVAGGLLSNEQFF.